A single sample gave rise to the 13 T cell receptor beta chains below, sequenced in a study of blood T cell repertoires in COVID-19. Clones were sequenced by immunoSEQ multiplex PCR, and TCRdb holds only the in-frame ones, with some missing. The table lists 110,000 to 150,000 clones, 60% to 80% of them singletons. The material sequenced was peripheral blood. The receptors originated from a man aged 50 to 60 with active or convalescent COVID-19.

This clone was detected a few times. V usage is TRBV7-7 and J usage is TRBJ2-1; TRBD2 aligns across 16 bases. CDR1 SSHAT and CDR2 FNYEAQ come from the germline V gene (reference sequence). V shed 3 bases, J shed 0 bases, and the junction held 5 bases outside the gene matches. The CDR3 has 19 residues. Here the CDR3 DNA reads TGTGCCAGCAGCTTTCCGGGACTAGCGGGAGGGAGCTCCTACAATGAGCAGTTCTTC. Translation gives CASSFPGLAGGSSYNEQFF.

This clone was observed once. The rearrangement uses TRBV4-1 and TRBJ2-7; no clear D. The ends were cut back, 2 bases at V and 2 bases at J, with 10 bases in the middle. This CDR3 has 14 residues. Germline loops: CDR1 MGHRA, CDR2 YSYEKL. Here the CDR3 DNA reads TGCGCCAGCAGCCAACCGTCAGATACCTACGAGCAGTACTTC. Its translation is CASSQPSDTYEQYF.

The count of this clone is one. The rearrangement links TRBV19 to TRBJ1-1, with TRBD1 identical over 10 bases. The J segment lost 4 bases and the V segment lost 4 bases, leaving 9 bases of the junction unmatched. CDR3 length: 16 residues. Per germline, CDR1 LNHDA and CDR2 SQIVND (reference sequence). This CDR3 is CASSTGQGSGSTEAFF. The CDR3 DNA sequence: TGTGCCAGTAGTACGGGACAGGGGAGTGGTAGCACTGAAGCTTTCTTT.

The chain couples TRBV4-1 to TRBJ1-5; no definite D call. Trimming left V 0 bases short and J 7 bases short, with 7 bases between. The V gene's germline CDR1 is MGHRA and CDR2 YSYEKL. This CDR3 has 13 amino acids. For the CDR3, the DNA is TGCGCCAGCAGCCAAGATCCGGGGCAGCCCCAGCATTTT. Amino acid sequence: CASSQDPGQPQHF.

This clone has only a few counts. The rearrangement links TRBV5-6 to TRBJ2-2, with 8 nucleotides matching TRBD2. Germline assignment: CDR1 SGHDT and CDR2 YYEEEE. J was trimmed by 5 bases and V by 0 bases; bases with no gene match: 6. This CDR3 has 16 residues. The CDR3 sequence: CASSLAGGRSTGELFF. The DNA for the CDR3 is TGTGCCAGCAGCTTGGCCGGCGGGAGGAGTACCGGGGAGCTGTTTTTT.

This clone has more than one count but fewer than ten. This chain uses TRBV19 with TRBJ2-7; 11 bases are shared with TRBD1. Trimming removed 6 bases from V and 7 bases from J; junction bases left unmatched: 11. Germline values: CDR1 LNHDA, CDR2 SQIVND (reference sequence). The CDR3 extends over 15 amino acids. The CDR3 reads CASSQTRTGGAEQYF. CDR3 DNA sequence: TGTGCCAGTAGCCAAACCCGGACAGGGGGCGCGGAGCAGTACTTC.

The chain links TRBV11-2 to TRBJ1-3; no definite D call. The CDR3 consists of 14 residues. Looked up from germline, CDR1 is SGHAT and CDR2 is FQNNGV. The V and J ends lost 1 base and 0 bases respectively, with 4 bases between them. The CDR3 sequence: CASSLAFSGNTIYF. The CDR3 DNA sequence: TGTGCCAGCAGCTTAGCTTTCTCTGGAAACACCATATATTTT.

This clone was seen once. The chain uses TRBV11-2 and TRBJ2-1; the match to TRBD2 covers 8 bases. Germline CDR1 reads SGHAT; CDR2 reads FQNNGV. The CDR3 loop spans 15 amino acids. V lost 4 bases and J lost 2; bases outside the gene matches: 4. CDR3 protein: CASSSLAGPYNEQFF. The DNA of the CDR3 is TGTGCCAGCAGCTCCCTAGCGGGTCCCTACAATGAGCAGTTCTTC.

This clone was observed a single time. One end of the junction does not line up with germline, which may come from a read error. This rearrangement joins TRBV19 to TRBJ2-1; 9 nucleotides agree with TRBD2. In germline, CDR1 is LNHDA, CDR2 SQIVND (reference sequence). The CDR3 is made up of 14 amino acids. The CDR3 region is CASSIAGADNEQFF. CDR3 nucleotides: TGTGCCAGTAGCATAGCGGGAGCGGACAATGAGCAGTTCTTC.

V and J are TRBV7-2 and TRBJ1-6; 7 bases match TRBD1. The ends lost 1 base at V and 6 bases at J; junction bases unmatched: 9. The germline gives CDR1 SGHTA, CDR2 FQGNSA. CDR3 size: 17 residues. Written as DNA, the CDR3 is TGTGCCAGCAGCTTAGTCTTCGCAGGGGGTGCTAATTCACCCCTCCACTTT. Encoded protein: CASSLVFAGGANSPLHF.

The chain combines TRBV18 with TRBJ2-7, with D tentatively TRBD1 (5 bases). Trimming left V 3 bases short and J 0 bases short, with 9 bases between. The CDR3 sequence is 14 residues long. Germline CDR1 and CDR2: KGHSH and LQKENI. The CDR3 DNA sequence: TGTGCCAGCTCACCCCGACAGAGCTCCTACGAGCAGTACTTC. Its protein is CASSPRQSSYEQYF.

The chain links TRBV2 to TRBJ1-4, with 7 bases aligning to TRBD1. CDR3 length: 14 amino acids. The V segment lost 6 bases and the J segment 8 bases; nucleotides outside the gene matches: 9. Germline V lookup: CDR1 SNHLY, CDR2 FYNNEI. CDR3 in DNA: TGTGCCAGCAGCCCCACAGGGGTGGACGAAAAACTGTTTTTT. Its protein product is CASSPTGVDEKLFF.

The table lists this clone with a count of one. The chain employs TRBV10-1 and TRBJ2-5; 7 nucleotides match TRBD1. Trimming cost V 3 bases and J 4 bases; bases outside gene matches: 8. Germline CDR1 is WNHNN and CDR2 is SYGVQD (reference sequence). This CDR3 contains 15 residues. CDR3 DNA sequence: TGCGCCAGCAGTGAAGGCACAGGGGTGGGAGAGACCCAGTACTTC. Its translation: CASSEGTGVGETQYF.